One and the same sample provided the 24 T cell receptor beta chains below, sequenced in a study of human T cells and chemical hapten exposure. It was unfractionated whole blood from which total RNA was extracted. Using its own MiXCR run on the 5' RACE reads, TCRdb lists one record per CDR3 protein. This table holds 80,000 or so distinct CDR3 sequences, around 15% found once. The source of these receptors is a female donor in good health.

This clonotype was counted between two and nine times. V is TRBV5-1 and J is TRBJ1-5; TRBD1 is a possible D gene (6 bases). The CDR3 has 15 residues. Germline loops: CDR1 SGHRS, CDR2 YFSETQ. The ends were cut back, 1 base at V and 1 base at J, with 9 bases in the middle. Written as DNA, the CDR3 is TGCGCCAGCAGCTTGACAGGGATGAGCAATCAGCCCCAGCATTTT. Amino acids: CASSLTGMSNQPQHF. The full variable domain, in which reference TRBV5-1 and TRBJ1-5 provide the parts outside the CDR3, is KAGVTQTPRYLIKTRGQQVTLSCSPISGHRSVSWYQQTPGQGLQFLFEYFSETQRNKGNFPGRFSGRQFSNSRSEMNVSTLELGDSALYLCASSLTGMSNQPQHFGDGTRLSIL.

Judged by abundance, this clonotype is medium-sized. This chain joins TRBV14 and TRBJ2-2; TRBD1 might be the D (6 bases). The germline V gene encodes CDR1 SGHDN and CDR2 FVKESK. Trimming left V 2 bases short and J 5 bases short, with 18 bases between. CDR3 length: 17 residues. The CDR3 bases are TGTGCCAGCAGCCAATACCCCCCAGGGGTCCTAACCGGGGAGCTGTTTTTT. Translating it yields CASSQYPPGVLTGELFF.

The J gene is TRBJ1-1, the V gene TRBV27; D gene uncertain. Germline V gene data show CDR1 as MNHEY and CDR2 as SMNVEV (reference sequence). CDR3 length equals 14 residues. The V end lost 1 base, the J end lost 3 bases, and 9 bases lay between the germline ends. CDR3 sequence: CASSLYPWDTEAFF. The CDR3, as DNA: TGTGCCAGCAGTTTATACCCATGGGACACTGAAGCTTTCTTT.

The rearrangement links TRBV6-5 to TRBJ1-1; TRBD1 matches 7 bases. The V and J ends lost 5 bases and 4 bases, in that order; junction bases with no gene match: 13. The CDR3 is 16 amino acids. Germline loops: CDR1 MNHEY, CDR2 SVGAGI. The CDR3 DNA is TGTGCCAGCAGTGAACAGGGGTTGGCGGCGGGCACTGAAGCTTTCTTT. This gives the protein CASSEQGLAAGTEAFF.

The chain is built from TRBV27 and TRBJ2-7, with D possibly matching TRBD1 (6 bases). The CDR3 runs to 13 residues. Germline lookup yields CDR1 MNHEY and CDR2 SMNVEV (reference sequence). The ends were cut back, 3 bases at V and 4 bases at J, with 10 bases in the middle. CDR3 DNA sequence: TGTGCCAGCAGTTTTGGGACACCGTACGAGCAGTACTTC. Translated, it gives CASSFGTPYEQYF.

V gene TRBV2 combines with J gene TRBJ2-3; 7 bases line up with TRBD2. The V and J ends lost 8 bases and 8 bases, in that order; junction bases with no gene match: 16. There are 15 residues in the CDR3. Germline assignment: CDR1 SNHLY and CDR2 FYNNEI. Here the CDR3 reads CASWGGNLRSATQYF. CDR3 bases: TGTGCCAGCTGGGGGGGAAATTTGAGGAGCGCTACGCAGTATTTT.

This clonotype was seen a few times. The chain uses TRBV2 and TRBJ2-3; tentative D call: TRBD1 (5 bases). The CDR3 has 15 amino acids. Germline CDR1 and CDR2: SNHLY and FYNNEI. V lost 5 bases to trimming and J lost 1 base, with 13 bases between them. The CDR3 here is CASSYRTPRTDTQYF. CDR3 DNA: TGTGCCAGCAGTTACCGGACACCCCGCACAGATACGCAGTATTTT.

This clonotype was detected many times. The chain couples TRBV3-1 to TRBJ1-1; a weak D match, TRBD1 (5 bases). Germline-derived CDR1 and CDR2 are LGHDT and YNNKEL (reference sequence). The V end lost 2 bases, the J end lost 7 bases, and 11 bases lay between the germline ends. This CDR3 contains 13 residues. CDR3 region: CASSQFEGFEAFF. For the CDR3, the DNA is TGTGCCAGCAGCCAATTTGAGGGGTTTGAAGCTTTCTTT.

This clonotype has more than one count but fewer than ten. The rearrangement links TRBV5-5 to TRBJ2-1; weak D call: TRBD2 (5 bases). Germline V lookup: CDR1 SGHKS, CDR2 YYEKEE (reference sequence). The CDR3 has 15 residues. V lost 3 bases, J lost 3 bases, and 13 bases lay in between. The CDR3 spells CASSWVAGRYNEQFF. The CDR3 nucleotides read TGTGCCAGCAGCTGGGTTGCGGGCCGCTACAATGAGCAGTTCTTC.

The chain couples TRBV5-1 to TRBJ1-2, with a weak D call TRBD1 (6 bases). This CDR3 has 14 residues. Trimming cost V 3 bases and J 8 bases, with 17 bases left between them. Germline lookup yields CDR1 SGHRS and CDR2 YFSETQ. For the CDR3, the DNA is TGCGCCAGCAGCTGGGACACCCCCCGTGAGGGCTACACCTTC. Its translation is CASSWDTPREGYTF.

This clonotype occurred a few times. The V call is TRBV28, the J call TRBJ1-5; D remains unclear. This CDR3 comprises 12 residues. Trimming pared 7 bases from V and 1 base from J, leaving 5 bases between. Germline CDR1 is MDHEN and CDR2 is SYDVKM. The CDR3 DNA sequence: TGTGCCAGCACATTGAGCAATCAGCCCCAGCATTTT. The encoded protein is CASTLSNQPQHF.

This clonotype turned up a few times. The rearrangement joins TRBV5-6 to TRBJ1-1, with D perhaps matching TRBD1 (5 bases). Trimming left V 4 bases short and J 0 bases short, with 13 bases between. The length of the CDR3 is 15 residues. Germline values: CDR1 SGHDT, CDR2 YYEEEE. The CDR3 reads CASSRDGLLNTEAFF. CDR3 nucleotides: TGTGCCAGCAGCCGGGACGGCCTTTTGAACACTGAAGCTTTCTTT.

The chain employs TRBV4-2 and TRBJ1-6; TRBD1 might be the D (5 bases). Germline V gene data show CDR1 as LGHNA and CDR2 as YNFKEQ. This CDR3 has 14 residues. The V end lost 0 bases, the J end lost 10 bases, and 10 bases lay between the germline ends. The CDR3 loop is CASSQDRGRSPLHF. For the CDR3, the DNA is TGTGCCAGCAGCCAAGATCGGGGACGGTCACCCCTCCACTTT.

This clonotype was seen a handful of times. The genes are TRBV3-1 and TRBJ1-6; 7 nucleotides match TRBD1. The CDR3 is 15 residues long. V was pared by 3 bases and J by 6 bases, with 5 bases of the junction left unmatched. Germline V gene data show CDR1 as LGHDT and CDR2 as YNNKEL (reference sequence). The CDR3 here is CASSHPDRVNSPLHF. DNA of the CDR3: TGTGCCAGCAGCCATCCCGACAGGGTTAATTCACCCCTCCACTTT.

This clonotype has a handful of counts. The rearrangement uses TRBV28 and TRBJ1-4; 7 positions match TRBD1. Looked up from germline, CDR1 is MDHEN and CDR2 is SYDVKM. The CDR3 loop spans 16 amino acids. Trimming removed 5 bases from V and 4 bases from J; junction bases left unmatched: 10. The CDR3 DNA sequence: TGTGCCAGCAGTACCCCCAGACAGGGAAGTAATGAAAAACTGTTTTTT. This gives the protein CASSTPRQGSNEKLFF.

This clonotype has at least ten counts. This chain uses TRBV12-3 or TRBV12-4 with TRBJ1-4; D is unclear. Trimming removed 5 bases from V and 4 bases from J, with 14 bases in between. There are 15 residues in the CDR3. The CDR3: CASSPAVPLNEKLFF. The CDR3, as DNA: TGTGCCAGCAGTCCTGCCGTCCCACTTAATGAAAAACTGTTTTTT.

The V call is TRBV4-3, the J call TRBJ2-3, with D perhaps TRBD2 (6 bases). From germline, CDR1 is LGHNA and CDR2 YSLEER. V lost 2 bases to trimming and J lost 2 bases, with 20 bases between them. The CDR3 covers 18 residues. This CDR3 is CASSQSSWRGLHTDTQYF. DNA of the CDR3: TGCGCCAGCAGCCAAAGTAGTTGGAGGGGCTTACACACAGATACGCAGTATTTT.

There are a few counts of this clonotype. The V and J genes are TRBV7-2 and TRBJ2-5; 11 positions agree with TRBD2. The V and J ends lost 4 bases and 5 bases, in that order; junction bases with no gene match: 6. Germline lookup yields CDR1 SGHTA and CDR2 FQGNSA. The CDR3 runs 15 residues. CDR3 bases: TGTGCCAGCAGCTCGACTAGCGGGGCTTGGGAGACCCAGTACTTC. Its translation is CASSSTSGAWETQYF.

In this sample, this clonotype turned up many times. The gene calls are TRBV28 and TRBJ1-2; D call uncertain. Germline values: CDR1 MDHEN, CDR2 SYDVKM. V was pared by 1 base and J by 4 bases, with 7 bases between. The CDR3 extends over 13 amino acids. The CDR3 DNA sequence: TGTGCCAGCAGTTTATCAGTTACCTATGGCTACACCTTC. Protein: CASSLSVTYGYTF.

This chain links TRBV4-3 with TRBJ1-2; 9 positions match TRBD1. V was pared by 0 bases and J by 7 bases, with 12 bases of the junction left unmatched. This CDR3 is built from 17 residues. Germline CDR1 and CDR2: LGHNA and YSLEER. The CDR3 DNA reads TGCGCCAGCAGCCAAGAAATGGGCGGGACAGGGATAGGTGGCTACACCTTC. Amino acids: CASSQEMGGTGIGGYTF.

This clonotype was observed a few times. The genes are TRBV7-9 and TRBJ1-4; D ambiguous. Germline V gives CDR1 SEHNR, CDR2 FQNEAQ (reference sequence). Trimming took 4 bases from V and 5 from J, leaving 5 bases between them. This CDR3 has 12 amino acids. The CDR3, as DNA: TGTGCCAGCAGCTCCCAAAATGAAAAACTGTTTTTT. Its translation: CASSSQNEKLFF.

This clonotype has a handful of counts. The CDR3 loop is CASRARNTEAFF. DNA of the CDR3: TGTGCCAGCAGAGCCAGGAACACTGAAGCTTTCTTT. The chain carries TRBV12-3 or TRBV12-4 and TRBJ1-1; no clear D. The CDR3 is 12 residues long. Trimming removed 6 bases at V and 1 base at J, with 6 bases between.

The table lists this clonotype with a few counts. The V call is TRBV7-6, the J call TRBJ2-1; D gene uncertain. The CDR3 length is 14 residues. V was shortened by 2 bases and J by 0 bases, with 5 bases between the two germline ends. CDR1 and CDR2 (germline): SGHVS, FNYEAQ. CDR3 protein: CASSLISSYNEQFF. The CDR3 DNA is TGTGCCAGCAGCTTAATAAGCTCCTACAATGAGCAGTTCTTC.

This chain links TRBV3-1 with TRBJ1-1; the D is unclear. This CDR3 contains 12 residues. Trimming cost V 4 bases and J 5 bases, with 8 bases left between them. Per germline, CDR1 LGHDT and CDR2 YNNKEL (reference sequence). The CDR3 DNA reads TGTGCCAGCAGCCTTATGGGGACTGAAGCTTTCTTT. This gives the protein CASSLMGTEAFF.